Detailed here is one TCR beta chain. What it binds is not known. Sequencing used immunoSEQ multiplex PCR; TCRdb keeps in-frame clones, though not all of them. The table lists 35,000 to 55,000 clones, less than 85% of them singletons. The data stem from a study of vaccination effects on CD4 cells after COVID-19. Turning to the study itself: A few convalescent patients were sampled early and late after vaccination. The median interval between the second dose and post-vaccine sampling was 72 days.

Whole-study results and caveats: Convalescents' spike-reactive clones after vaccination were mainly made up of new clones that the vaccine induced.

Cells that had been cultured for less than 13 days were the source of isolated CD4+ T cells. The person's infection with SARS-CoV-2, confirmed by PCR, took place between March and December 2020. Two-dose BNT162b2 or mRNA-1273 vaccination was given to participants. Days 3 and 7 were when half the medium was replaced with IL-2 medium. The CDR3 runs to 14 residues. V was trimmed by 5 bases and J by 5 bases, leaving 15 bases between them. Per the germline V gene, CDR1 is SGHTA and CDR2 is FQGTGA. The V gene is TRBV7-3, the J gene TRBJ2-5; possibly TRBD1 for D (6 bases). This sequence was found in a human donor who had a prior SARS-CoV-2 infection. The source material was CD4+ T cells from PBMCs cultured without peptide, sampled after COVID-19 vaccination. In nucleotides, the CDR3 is TGTGCCAGCAGCCCGCGGACAGTGACGGAGACCCAGTACTTC. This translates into CASSPRTVTETQYF.